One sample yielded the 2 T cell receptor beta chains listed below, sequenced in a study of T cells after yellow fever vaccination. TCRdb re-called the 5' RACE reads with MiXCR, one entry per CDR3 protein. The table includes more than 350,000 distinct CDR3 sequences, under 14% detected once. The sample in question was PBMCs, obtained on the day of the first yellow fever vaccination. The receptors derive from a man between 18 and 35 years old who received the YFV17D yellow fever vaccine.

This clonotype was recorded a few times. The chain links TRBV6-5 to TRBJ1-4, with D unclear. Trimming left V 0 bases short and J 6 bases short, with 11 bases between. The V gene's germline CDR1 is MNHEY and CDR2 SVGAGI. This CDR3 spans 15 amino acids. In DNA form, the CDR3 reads TGTGCCAGCAGTTACTCGAGAACTTCCGATGAAAAACTGTTTTTT. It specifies CASSYSRTSDEKLFF.

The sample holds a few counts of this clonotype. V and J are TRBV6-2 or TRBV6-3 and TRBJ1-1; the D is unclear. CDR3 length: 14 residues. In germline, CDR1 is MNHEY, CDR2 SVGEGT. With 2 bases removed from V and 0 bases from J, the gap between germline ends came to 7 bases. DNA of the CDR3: TGTGCCAGCAGTTACCTAGAAATGAACACTGAAGCTTTCTTT. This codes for CASSYLEMNTEAFF.